The next 14 T cell receptor beta chains were all read from a single sample in a study of T cell changes during pregnancy in multiple sclerosis. The data were produced by immunoSEQ multiplex PCR, yet TCRdb's version contains in-frame clones alone and is incomplete. The table includes fewer than 140,000 clones, about 90% detected once. The starting material was peripheral blood, obtained before pregnancy. The receptor set was obtained from a female donor with multiple sclerosis, enrolled in a pregnancy study.

The rearrangement links TRBV7-3 to TRBJ2-5; weak D call: TRBD2 (5 bases). The length of the CDR3 is 13 residues. The ends were cut back, 5 bases at V and 0 bases at J, with 7 bases in the middle. Per the germline V gene, CDR1 is SGHTA and CDR2 is FQGTGA. This CDR3 is CASSPGYQETQYF. CDR3 coding DNA: TGTGCCAGCAGCCCGGGGTACCAAGAGACCCAGTACTTC.

The chain uses TRBV7-2 and TRBJ2-1; the D gene is possibly TRBD1 (5 bases). There are 19 residues in the CDR3. V dropped 2 bases and J dropped 4 bases, with 24 bases sitting between them. Germline V gene sequence: CDR1 SGHTA, CDR2 FQGNSA. This chain's CDR3 is CASSLNADGFRVVYNEQFF. DNA of the CDR3: TGTGCCAGCAGCTTAAATGCCGACGGATTCAGGGTAGTATACAATGAGCAGTTCTTC.

The rearrangement joins TRBV9 to TRBJ2-2; 9 bases align to TRBD2. J lost 7 bases, V lost 2 bases, and 6 bases had no gene match. The CDR3 loop spans 15 amino acids. Germline V lookup: CDR1 SGDLS, CDR2 YYNGEE. The CDR3 DNA reads TGTGCCAGCAGCGTGGGCGGGGGGGCCGTCGGGGAGCTGTTTTTT. Encoded protein: CASSVGGGAVGELFF.

This rearrangement joins TRBV7-2 to TRBJ2-7, with 7 bases identical to TRBD1. Germline V gene data show CDR1 as SGHTA and CDR2 as FQGNSA. After removal of 6 bases from V and 0 bases from J, the junction contained 8 bases not matched to a gene. The CDR3 covers 15 residues. The CDR3 protein is CASRSRDRDSYEQYF. DNA for the CDR3: TGTGCCAGCAGGAGCCGGGACAGAGACTCCTACGAGCAGTACTTC.

This clone showed up just once. The chain joins TRBV7-3 to TRBJ2-3; D gene unclear. Germline V gives CDR1 SGHTA, CDR2 FQGTGA. V was trimmed by 5 bases and J by 1 base, leaving 10 bases between them. The CDR3 sequence is 14 residues long. CDR3 amino acids: CASSKTIGTDTQYF. In DNA form, the CDR3 reads TGTGCCAGCAGCAAGACAATTGGCACAGATACGCAGTATTTT. Full variable domain (rest looked up from reference TRBV7-3 and TRBJ2-3): GAGVSQTPSNKVTEKGKYVELRCDPISGHTALYWYRQSLGQGPEFLIYFQGTGAADDSGLPNDRFFAVRPEGSVSTLKIQRTERGDSAVYLCASSKTIGTDTQYFGPGTRLTVL.

V and J are TRBV4-3 and TRBJ2-3; TRBD2 aligns across 11 bases. The J segment lost 1 base and the V segment lost 1 base, leaving 7 bases of the junction unmatched. The CDR3 contains 18 residues. Germline CDR1 reads LGHNA; CDR2 reads YSLEER. CDR3: CASSQVLAGGVGTDTQYF. The CDR3 region has the DNA TGCGCCAGCAGCCAAGTTCTAGCGGGGGGCGTAGGCACAGATACGCAGTATTTT.

The J gene is TRBJ2-3, the V gene TRBV27; TRBD2 is a possible D gene (6 bases). This CDR3 comprises 14 residues. Germline lookup yields CDR1 MNHEY and CDR2 SMNVEV (reference sequence). Deletions cut 3 bases from V and 2 bases from J, with 9 bases between. CDR3 DNA: TGTGCCAGCAGTTTTTGGGGACTCACAGATACGCAGTATTTT. Translation: CASSFWGLTDTQYF.

CDR3 residues: CASSQDGGTSAVYEQFF. CDR3 nucleotides: TGTGCCAGCAGCCAAGACGGTGGGACTAGCGCCGTTTATGAGCAGTTCTTC. The chain couples TRBV14 to TRBJ2-1; 10 bases are a match to TRBD2. CDR3 length: 17 residues. Trimming removed 0 bases from V and 8 bases from J; junction bases left unmatched: 10. Germline V lookup: CDR1 SGHDN, CDR2 FVKESK.

J is TRBJ1-4 and V is TRBV7-2; 7 bases agree with TRBD1. The CDR3 is 14 residues long. Trimming took 5 bases from V and 6 from J; bases not matched to a gene: 6. The germline V gene encodes CDR1 SGHTA and CDR2 FQGNSA. The CDR3 DNA is TGTGCCAGCAGCCGGACAGGCAGGGATGAAAAACTGTTTTTT. Its translation is CASSRTGRDEKLFF.

This clone occurred a few times. The gene calls are TRBV6-1 and TRBJ1-2; 7 bases are shared with TRBD1. This CDR3 is 15 amino acids long. V shed 1 base and J 8 bases; nucleotides not matched to a gene: 10. From germline, CDR1 is MNHNS and CDR2 SASEGT. For the CDR3, the DNA is TGTGCCAGCAGTGAAGTGGGACAGCCGGGCAGGGGCTACACCTTC. It translates to CASSEVGQPGRGYTF.

The rearrangement joins TRBV4-1 to TRBJ2-7; TRBD2 aligns across 9 bases. The CDR3 runs to 15 residues. Trimming cost V 4 bases and J 6 bases; bases outside gene matches: 10. Germline values: CDR1 MGHRA, CDR2 YSYEKL. The CDR3 DNA reads TGCGCCAGCAGCCGCGGGGCTAGCGGGATTGGCGAGCAGTACTTC. This translates into CASSRGASGIGEQYF.

The chain carries TRBV11-3 and TRBJ2-2; possible D gene TRBD2, 6 bases. The V gene lost 3 bases and the J gene lost 2 bases, with 7 bases spanning the gap. CDR1 is SGHNT, CDR2 YENEEA, per germline. The CDR3 totals 14 residues. CDR3 loop: CASSFGGNTGELFF. The CDR3 coding sequence is TGTGCCAGCAGCTTCGGGGGAAACACCGGGGAGCTGTTTTTT.

The V gene is TRBV30, the J gene TRBJ2-5; D is unclear. V lost 0 bases to trimming and J lost 4 bases, with 9 bases between them. The CDR3 runs to 13 residues. Germline-derived CDR1 and CDR2 are GTSNPN and SVGIG (reference sequence). CDR3 sequence (DNA): TGTGCCTGGAGTGTTGAGAGTTTAGAGACCCAGTACTTC. Protein sequence: CAWSVESLETQYF.

The rearrangement links TRBV11-2 to TRBJ1-1; a weak D match, TRBD1 (5 bases). Trimming pared 5 bases from V and 3 bases from J, leaving 10 bases between. Germline values: CDR1 SGHAT, CDR2 FQNNGV. The CDR3 sequence is 13 residues long. CDR3 protein: CASSRTRDTEAFF. CDR3 nucleotide sequence: TGTGCCAGCAGCCGGACCAGGGACACTGAAGCTTTCTTT.